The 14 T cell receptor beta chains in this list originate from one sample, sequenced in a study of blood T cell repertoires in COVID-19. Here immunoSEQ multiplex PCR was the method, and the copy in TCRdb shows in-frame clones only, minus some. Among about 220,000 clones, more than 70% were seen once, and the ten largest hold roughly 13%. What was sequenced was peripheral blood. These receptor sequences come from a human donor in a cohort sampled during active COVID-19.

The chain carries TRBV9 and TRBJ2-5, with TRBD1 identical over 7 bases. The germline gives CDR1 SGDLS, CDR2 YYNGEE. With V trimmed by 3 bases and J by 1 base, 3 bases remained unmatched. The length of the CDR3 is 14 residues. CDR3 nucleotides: TGTGCCAGCAGCGGAGGGACAGTCCAAGAGACCCAGTACTTC. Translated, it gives CASSGGTVQETQYF.

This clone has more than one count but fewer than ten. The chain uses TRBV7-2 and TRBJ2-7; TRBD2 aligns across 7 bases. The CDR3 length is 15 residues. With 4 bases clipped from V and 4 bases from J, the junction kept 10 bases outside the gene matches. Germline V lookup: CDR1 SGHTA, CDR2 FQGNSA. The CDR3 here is CASSSLLGTTYEQYF. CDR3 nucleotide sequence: TGTGCCAGCAGCTCACTCCTAGGGACTACATACGAGCAGTACTTC.

The CDR3 DNA follows: TGCGCCAGCAGCTTGGGAGGCCCCGGAGAGACCCAGTACTTC. The encoded protein is CASSLGGPGETQYF. The chain links TRBV5-1 to TRBJ2-5; D is uncertain. Germline loops: CDR1 SGHRS, CDR2 YFSETQ. This CDR3 has 14 amino acids. V gave up 0 bases and J gave up 4 bases, with 10 bases separating them.

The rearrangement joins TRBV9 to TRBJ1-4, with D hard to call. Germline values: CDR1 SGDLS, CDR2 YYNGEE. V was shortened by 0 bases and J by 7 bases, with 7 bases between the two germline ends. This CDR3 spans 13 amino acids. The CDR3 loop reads CASSVGGTEKLFF. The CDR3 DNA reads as TGTGCCAGCAGCGTAGGCGGTACTGAAAAACTGTTTTTT.

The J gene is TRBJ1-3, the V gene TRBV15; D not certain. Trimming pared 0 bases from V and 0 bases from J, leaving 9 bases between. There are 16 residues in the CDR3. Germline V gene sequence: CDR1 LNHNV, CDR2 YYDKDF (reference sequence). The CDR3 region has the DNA TGTGCCACCAGCAGAGATTTGTCCAACTCTGGAAACACCATATATTTT. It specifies CATSRDLSNSGNTIYF.

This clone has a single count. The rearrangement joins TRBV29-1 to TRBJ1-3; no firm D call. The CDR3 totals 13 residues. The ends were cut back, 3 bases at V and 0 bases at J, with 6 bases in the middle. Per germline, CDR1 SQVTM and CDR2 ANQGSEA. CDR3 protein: CSVDLRSGNTIYF. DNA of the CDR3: TGCAGCGTTGACCTTCGCTCTGGAAACACCATATATTTT.

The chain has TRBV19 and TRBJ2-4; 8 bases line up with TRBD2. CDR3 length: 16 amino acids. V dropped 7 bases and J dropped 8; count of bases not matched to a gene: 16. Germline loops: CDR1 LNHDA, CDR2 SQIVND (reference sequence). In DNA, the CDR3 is TGTGCCAGTAACCCCGGGGGGGGCCGCCGAGGGGACATTCAGTACTTC. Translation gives CASNPGGGRRGDIQYF.

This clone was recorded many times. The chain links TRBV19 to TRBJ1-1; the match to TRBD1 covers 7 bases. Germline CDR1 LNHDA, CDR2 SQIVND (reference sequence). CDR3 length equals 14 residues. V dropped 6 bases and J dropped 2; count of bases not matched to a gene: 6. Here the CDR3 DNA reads TGTGCCAGTAGAAAACAGGGGCTAAACACTGAAGCTTTCTTT. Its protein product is CASRKQGLNTEAFF.

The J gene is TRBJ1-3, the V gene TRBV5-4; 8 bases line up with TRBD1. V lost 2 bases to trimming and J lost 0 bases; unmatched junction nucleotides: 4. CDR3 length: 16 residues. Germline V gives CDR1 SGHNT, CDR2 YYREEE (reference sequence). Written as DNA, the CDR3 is TGTGCCAGCAGCTTAGAACAGGGGGGCTCTGGAAACACCATATATTTT. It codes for CASSLEQGGSGNTIYF.

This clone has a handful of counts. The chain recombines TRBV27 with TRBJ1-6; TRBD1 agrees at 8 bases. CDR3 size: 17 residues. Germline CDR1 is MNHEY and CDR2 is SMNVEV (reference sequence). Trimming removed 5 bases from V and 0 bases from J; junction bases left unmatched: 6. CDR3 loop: CASSPGTGSSYNSPLHF. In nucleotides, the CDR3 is TGTGCCAGCAGTCCCGGGACAGGCAGCTCCTATAATTCACCCCTCCACTTT.

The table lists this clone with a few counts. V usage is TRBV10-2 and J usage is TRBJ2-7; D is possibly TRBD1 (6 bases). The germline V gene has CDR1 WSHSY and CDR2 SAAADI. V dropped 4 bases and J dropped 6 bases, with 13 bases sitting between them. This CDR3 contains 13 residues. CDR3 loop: CASSALTGTEQYF. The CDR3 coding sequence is TGCGCCAGCAGTGCGTTAACAGGGACCGAGCAGTACTTC.

The CDR3 protein is CSVRLAEETQYF. CDR3 DNA sequence: TGCAGCGTCCGACTAGCGGAAGAGACCCAGTACTTC. The chain links TRBV29-1 to TRBJ2-5; 9 bases align to TRBD2. V gave up 6 bases and J gave up 3 bases; unmatched junction bases: 2. Germline V CDR1 and CDR2: SQVTM, ANQGSEA. CDR3 length: 12 residues.

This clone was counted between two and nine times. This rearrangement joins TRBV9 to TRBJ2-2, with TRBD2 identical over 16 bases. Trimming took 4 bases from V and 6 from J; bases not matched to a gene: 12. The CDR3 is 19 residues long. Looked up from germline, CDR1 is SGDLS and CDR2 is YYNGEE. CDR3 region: CASSRAGTSGRARAGELFF. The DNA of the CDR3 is TGTGCCAGCAGCCGTGCCGGGACTAGCGGGAGGGCCAGAGCCGGGGAGCTGTTTTTT.

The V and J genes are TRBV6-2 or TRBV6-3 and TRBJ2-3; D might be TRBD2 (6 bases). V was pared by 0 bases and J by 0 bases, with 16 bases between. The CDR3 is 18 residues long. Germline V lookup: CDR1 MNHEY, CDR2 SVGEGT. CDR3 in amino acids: CASSYSITRESSTDTQYF. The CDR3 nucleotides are TGTGCCAGCAGTTACTCGATAACCCGGGAGTCTAGCACAGATACGCAGTATTTT.